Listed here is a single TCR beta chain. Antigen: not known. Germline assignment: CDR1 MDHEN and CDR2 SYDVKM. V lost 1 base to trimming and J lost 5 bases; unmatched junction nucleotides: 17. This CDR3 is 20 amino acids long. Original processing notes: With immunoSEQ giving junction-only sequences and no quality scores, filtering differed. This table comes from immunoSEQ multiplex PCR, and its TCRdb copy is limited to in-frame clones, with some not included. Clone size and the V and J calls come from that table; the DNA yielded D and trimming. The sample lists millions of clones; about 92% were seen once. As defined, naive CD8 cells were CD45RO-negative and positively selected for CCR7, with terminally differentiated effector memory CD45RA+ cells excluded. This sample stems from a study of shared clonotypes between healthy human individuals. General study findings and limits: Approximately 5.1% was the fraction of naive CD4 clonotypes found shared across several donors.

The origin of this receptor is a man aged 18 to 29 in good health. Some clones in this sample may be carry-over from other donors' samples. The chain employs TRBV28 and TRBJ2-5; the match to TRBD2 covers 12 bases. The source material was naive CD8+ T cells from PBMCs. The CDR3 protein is CASSLYPLAGGPSGTETQYF. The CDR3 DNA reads TGTGCCAGCAGTTTATACCCCCTAGCGGGAGGGCCTTCGGGAACTGAGACCCAGTACTTC. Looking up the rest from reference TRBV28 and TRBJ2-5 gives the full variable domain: DVKVTQSSRYLVKRTGEKVFLECVQDMDHENMFWYRQDPGLGLRLIYFSYDVKMKEKGDIPEGYSVSREKKERFSLILESASTNQTSMYLCASSLYPLAGGPSGTETQYFGPGTRLLVL.